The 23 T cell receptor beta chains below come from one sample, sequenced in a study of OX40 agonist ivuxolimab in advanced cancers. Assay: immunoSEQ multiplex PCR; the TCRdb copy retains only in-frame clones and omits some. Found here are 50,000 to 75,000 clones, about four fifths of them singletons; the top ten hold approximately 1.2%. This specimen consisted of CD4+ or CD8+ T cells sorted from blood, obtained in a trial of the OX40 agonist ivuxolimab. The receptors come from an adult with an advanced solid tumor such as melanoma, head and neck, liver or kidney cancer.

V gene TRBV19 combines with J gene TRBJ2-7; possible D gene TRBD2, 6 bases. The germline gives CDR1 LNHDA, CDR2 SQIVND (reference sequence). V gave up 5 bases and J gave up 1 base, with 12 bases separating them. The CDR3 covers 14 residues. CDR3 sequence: CASSPTGGSYEQYF. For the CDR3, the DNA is TGTGCCAGTAGTCCCACCGGGGGTTCCTACGAGCAGTACTTC.

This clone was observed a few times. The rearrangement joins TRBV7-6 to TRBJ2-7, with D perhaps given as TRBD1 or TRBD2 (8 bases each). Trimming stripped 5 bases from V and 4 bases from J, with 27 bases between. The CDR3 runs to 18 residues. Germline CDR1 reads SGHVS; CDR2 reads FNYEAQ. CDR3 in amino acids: CASSAGDRSSGEEYEQYF. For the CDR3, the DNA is TGTGCCAGCAGCGCCGGGGACAGGAGTAGCGGGGAGGAGTACGAGCAGTACTTC.

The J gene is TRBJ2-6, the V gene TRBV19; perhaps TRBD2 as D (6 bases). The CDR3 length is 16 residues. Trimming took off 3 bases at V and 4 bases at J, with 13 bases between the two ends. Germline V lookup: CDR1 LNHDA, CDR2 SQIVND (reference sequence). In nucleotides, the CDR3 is TGTGCCAGTAGTATTCAGTCGGGGGTCGGGGCCAACGTCCTGACTTTC. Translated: CASSIQSGVGANVLTF. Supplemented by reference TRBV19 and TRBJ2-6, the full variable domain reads DGGITQSPKYLFRKEGQNVTLSCEQNLNHDAMYWYRQDPGQGLRLIYYSQIVNDFQKGDIAEGYSVSREKKESFPLTVTSAQKNPTAFYLCASSIQSGVGANVLTFGAGSRLTVL.

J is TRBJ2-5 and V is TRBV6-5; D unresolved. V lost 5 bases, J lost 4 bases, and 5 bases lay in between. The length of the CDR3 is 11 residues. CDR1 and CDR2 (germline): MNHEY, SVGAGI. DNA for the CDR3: TGTGCCAGCAGTGAGCGAGAGACCCAGTACTTC. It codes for CASSERETQYF.

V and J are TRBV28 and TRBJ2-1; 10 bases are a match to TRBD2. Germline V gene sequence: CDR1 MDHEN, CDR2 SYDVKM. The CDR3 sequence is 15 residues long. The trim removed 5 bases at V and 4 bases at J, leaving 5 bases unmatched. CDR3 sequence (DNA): TGTGCCAGCAGTCTCGGGACTAGCGAATACAATGAGCAGTTCTTC. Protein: CASSLGTSEYNEQFF. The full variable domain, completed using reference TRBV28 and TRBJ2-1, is DVKVTQSSRYLVKRTGEKVFLECVQDMDHENMFWYRQDPGLGLRLIYFSYDVKMKEKGDIPEGYSVSREKKERFSLILESASTNQTSMYLCASSLGTSEYNEQFFGPGTRLTVL.

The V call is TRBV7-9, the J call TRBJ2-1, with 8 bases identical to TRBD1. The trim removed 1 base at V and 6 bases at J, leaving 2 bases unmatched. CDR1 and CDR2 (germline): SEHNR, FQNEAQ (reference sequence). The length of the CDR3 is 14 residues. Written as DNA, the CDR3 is TGTGCCAGCAGCTTAGGACAGGGGAGCAATGAGCAGTTCTTC. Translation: CASSLGQGSNEQFF.

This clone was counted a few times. The CDR3, as DNA: TGTGCCAGTAGTATCGGGCGGGGGAGCACAGATACGCAGTATTTT. It is translated as CASSIGRGSTDTQYF. This chain connects TRBV19 to TRBJ2-3; 7 bases fit TRBD2. CDR1 LNHDA and CDR2 SQIVND come from the germline V gene (reference sequence). This CDR3 spans 15 amino acids. The junction had 3 bases not matched to a gene; V was cut back by 3 bases and J by 0 bases. Drawing the rest from reference TRBV19 and TRBJ2-3, the complete variable domain is DGGITQSPKYLFRKEGQNVTLSCEQNLNHDAMYWYRQDPGQGLRLIYYSQIVNDFQKGDIAEGYSVSREKKESFPLTVTSAQKNPTAFYLCASSIGRGSTDTQYFGPGTRLTVL.

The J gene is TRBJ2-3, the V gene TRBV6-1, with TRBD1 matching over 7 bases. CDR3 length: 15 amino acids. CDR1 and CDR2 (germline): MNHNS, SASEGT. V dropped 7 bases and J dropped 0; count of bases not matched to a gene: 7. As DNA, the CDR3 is TGTGCCAGCACTAGACAGGGACGTAGCACAGATACGCAGTATTTT. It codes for CASTRQGRSTDTQYF.

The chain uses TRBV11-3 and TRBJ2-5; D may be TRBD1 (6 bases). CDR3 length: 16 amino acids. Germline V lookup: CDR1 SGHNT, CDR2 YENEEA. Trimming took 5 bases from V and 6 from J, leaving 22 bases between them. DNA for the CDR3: TGTGCCAGCAGCAGGGTGGTACACAGGGATGTAAAGACCCAGTACTTC. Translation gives CASSRVVHRDVKTQYF.

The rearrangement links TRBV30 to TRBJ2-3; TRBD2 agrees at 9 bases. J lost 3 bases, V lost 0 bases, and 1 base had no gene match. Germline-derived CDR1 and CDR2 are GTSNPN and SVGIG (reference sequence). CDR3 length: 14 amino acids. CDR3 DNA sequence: TGTGCCTGGAGTGTAGGACTAGCGACAGATACGCAGTATTTT. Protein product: CAWSVGLATDTQYF. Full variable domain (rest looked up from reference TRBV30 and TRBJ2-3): SQTIHQWPATLVQPVGSPLSLECTVEGTSNPNLYWYRQAAGRGLQLLFYSVGIGQISSEVPQNLSASRPQDRQFILSSKKLLLSDSGFYLCAWSVGLATDTQYFGPGTRLTVL.

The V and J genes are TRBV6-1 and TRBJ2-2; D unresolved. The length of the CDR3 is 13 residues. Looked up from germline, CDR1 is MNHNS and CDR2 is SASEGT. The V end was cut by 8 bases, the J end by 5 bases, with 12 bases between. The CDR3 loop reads CASLGKGTGELFF. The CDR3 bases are TGTGCCAGCTTAGGAAAGGGAACCGGGGAGCTGTTTTTT.

Here the CDR3 reads CASSRGLAGYNEQFF. The CDR3 nucleotides read TGTGCCAGTAGTAGGGGACTAGCGGGGTATAATGAGCAGTTCTTC. The rearrangement links TRBV19 to TRBJ2-1; 13 nucleotides line up with TRBD2. The V gene end was trimmed by 4 bases and the J gene end by 7 bases; junction bases not matched to a gene: 4. The CDR3 runs to 15 residues. Germline CDR1 is LNHDA and CDR2 is SQIVND (reference sequence). Full variable domain (rest looked up from reference TRBV19 and TRBJ2-1): DGGITQSPKYLFRKEGQNVTLSCEQNLNHDAMYWYRQDPGQGLRLIYYSQIVNDFQKGDIAEGYSVSREKKESFPLTVTSAQKNPTAFYLCASSRGLAGYNEQFFGPGTRLTVL.

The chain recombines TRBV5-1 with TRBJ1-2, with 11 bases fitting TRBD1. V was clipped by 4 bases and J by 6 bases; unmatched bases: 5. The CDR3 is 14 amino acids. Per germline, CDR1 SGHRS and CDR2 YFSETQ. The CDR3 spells CASSRGQGEDGYTF. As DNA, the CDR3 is TGCGCCAGCAGCAGGGGACAGGGGGAGGATGGCTACACCTTC.

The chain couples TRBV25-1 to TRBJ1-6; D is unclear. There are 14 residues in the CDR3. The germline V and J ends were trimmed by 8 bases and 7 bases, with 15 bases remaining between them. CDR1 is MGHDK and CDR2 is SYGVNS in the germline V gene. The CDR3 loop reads CASGPGGWNSPLHF. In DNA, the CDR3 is TGTGCCAGCGGACCGGGCGGGTGGAATTCACCCCTCCACTTT.

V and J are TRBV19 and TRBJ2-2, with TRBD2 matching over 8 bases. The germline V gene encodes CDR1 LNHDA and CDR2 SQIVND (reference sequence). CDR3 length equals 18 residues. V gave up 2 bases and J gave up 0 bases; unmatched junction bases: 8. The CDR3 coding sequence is TGTGCCAGTAGTATATACGGGTTGGGACTAGCGAACACCGGGGAGCTGTTTTTT. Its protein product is CASSIYGLGLANTGELFF.

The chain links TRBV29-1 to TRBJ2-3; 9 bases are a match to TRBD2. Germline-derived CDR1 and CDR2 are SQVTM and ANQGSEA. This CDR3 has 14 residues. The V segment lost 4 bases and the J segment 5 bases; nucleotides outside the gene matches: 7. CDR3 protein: CSVGGGRAGDTQYF. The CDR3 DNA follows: TGCAGCGTTGGTGGCGGGAGGGCCGGAGATACGCAGTATTTT.

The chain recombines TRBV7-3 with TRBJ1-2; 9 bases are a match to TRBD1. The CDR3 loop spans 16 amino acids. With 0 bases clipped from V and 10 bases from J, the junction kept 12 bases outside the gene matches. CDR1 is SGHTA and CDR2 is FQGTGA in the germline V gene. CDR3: CASSLTGSTGGLDYTF. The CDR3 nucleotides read TGTGCCAGCAGCTTAACCGGAAGCACAGGGGGCCTTGACTACACCTTC.

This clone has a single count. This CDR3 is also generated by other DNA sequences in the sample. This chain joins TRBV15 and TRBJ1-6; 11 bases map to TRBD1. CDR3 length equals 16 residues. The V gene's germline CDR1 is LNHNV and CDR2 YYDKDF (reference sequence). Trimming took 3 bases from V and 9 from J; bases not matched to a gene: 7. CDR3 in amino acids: CATSRGTGGLGSPLHF. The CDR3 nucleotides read TGTGCCACCAGCAGGGGGACAGGGGGTCTAGGTTCACCCCTCCACTTT.

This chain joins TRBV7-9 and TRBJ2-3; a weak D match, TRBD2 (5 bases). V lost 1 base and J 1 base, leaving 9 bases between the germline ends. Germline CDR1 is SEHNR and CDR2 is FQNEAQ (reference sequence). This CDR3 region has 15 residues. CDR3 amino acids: CASSLDGSGTDTQYF. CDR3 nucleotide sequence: TGTGCCAGCAGCTTAGATGGTAGCGGCACAGATACGCAGTATTTT.

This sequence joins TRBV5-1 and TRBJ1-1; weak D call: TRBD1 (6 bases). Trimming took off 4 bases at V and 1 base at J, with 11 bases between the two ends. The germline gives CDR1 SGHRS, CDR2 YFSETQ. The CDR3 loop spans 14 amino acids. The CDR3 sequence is CASSPQGPNTEAFF. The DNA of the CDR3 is TGCGCCAGCAGCCCACAGGGACCGAACACTGAAGCTTTCTTT.

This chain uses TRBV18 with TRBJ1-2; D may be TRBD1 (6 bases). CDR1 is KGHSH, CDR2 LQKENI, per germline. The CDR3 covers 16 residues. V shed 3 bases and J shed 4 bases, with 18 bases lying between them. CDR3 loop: CASSPNTGSDGYGYTF. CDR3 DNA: TGTGCCAGCTCACCTAATACAGGGTCGGATGGCTATGGCTACACCTTC.

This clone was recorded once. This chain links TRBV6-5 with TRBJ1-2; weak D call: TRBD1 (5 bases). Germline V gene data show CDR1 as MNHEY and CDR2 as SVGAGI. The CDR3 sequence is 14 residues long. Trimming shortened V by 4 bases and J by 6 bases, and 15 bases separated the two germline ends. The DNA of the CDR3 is TGTGCCAGCAGTTCGAAGACCGGGGCTAATGGCTACACCTTC. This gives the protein CASSSKTGANGYTF.

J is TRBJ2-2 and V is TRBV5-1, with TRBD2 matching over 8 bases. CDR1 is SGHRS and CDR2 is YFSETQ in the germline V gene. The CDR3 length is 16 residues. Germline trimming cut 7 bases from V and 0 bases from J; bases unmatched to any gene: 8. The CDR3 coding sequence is TGCGCCAGCCGGGGGGGAGGTCCTACGAACACCGGGGAGCTGTTTTTT. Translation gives CASRGGGPTNTGELFF.